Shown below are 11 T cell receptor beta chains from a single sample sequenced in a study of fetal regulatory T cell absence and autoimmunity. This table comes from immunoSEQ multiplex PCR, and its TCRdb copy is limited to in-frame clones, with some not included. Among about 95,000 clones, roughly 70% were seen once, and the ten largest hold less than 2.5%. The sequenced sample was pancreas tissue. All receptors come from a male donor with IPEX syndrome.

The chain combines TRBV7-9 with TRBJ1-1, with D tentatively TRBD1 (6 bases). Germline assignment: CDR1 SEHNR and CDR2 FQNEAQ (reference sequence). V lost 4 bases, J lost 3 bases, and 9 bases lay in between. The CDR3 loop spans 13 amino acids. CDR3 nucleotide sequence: TGTGCCAGCAGCTCGGCAGGGGACACTGAAGCTTTCTTT. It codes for CASSSAGDTEAFF.

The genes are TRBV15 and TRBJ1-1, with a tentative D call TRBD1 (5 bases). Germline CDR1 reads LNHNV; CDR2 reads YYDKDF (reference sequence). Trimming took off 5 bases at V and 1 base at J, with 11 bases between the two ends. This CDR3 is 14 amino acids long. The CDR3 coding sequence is TGTGCCACCAGCTCGACAGAAGAGAACACTGAAGCTTTCTTT. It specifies CATSSTEENTEAFF.

CDR3 amino acids: CASSLGGLQETQYF. The CDR3 nucleotides read TGCGCCAGCAGCTTGGGGGGACTTCAAGAGACCCAGTACTTC. This chain joins TRBV5-1 and TRBJ2-5; tentatively, D is TRBD2 (6 bases). V was pared by 0 bases and J by 2 bases, with 8 bases between. This CDR3 contains 14 residues. Germline-derived CDR1 and CDR2 are SGHRS and YFSETQ. The whole variable domain, filled in from reference TRBV5-1 and TRBJ2-5, reads KAGVTQTPRYLIKTRGQQVTLSCSPISGHRSVSWYQQTPGQGLQFLFEYFSETQRNKGNFPGRFSGRQFSNSRSEMNVSTLELGDSALYLCASSLGGLQETQYFGPGTRLLVL.

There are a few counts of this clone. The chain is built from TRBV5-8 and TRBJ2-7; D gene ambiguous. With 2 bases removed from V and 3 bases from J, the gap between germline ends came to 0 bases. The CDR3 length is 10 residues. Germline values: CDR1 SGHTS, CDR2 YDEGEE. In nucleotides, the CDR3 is TGTGCCAGCAGCTTCTACGAGCAGTACTTC. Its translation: CASSFYEQYF.

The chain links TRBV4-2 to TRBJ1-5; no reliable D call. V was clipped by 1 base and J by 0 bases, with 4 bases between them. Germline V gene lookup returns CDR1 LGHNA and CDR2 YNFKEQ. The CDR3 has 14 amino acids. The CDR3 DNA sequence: TGTGCCAGCAGCCAAGGGGATAGCAATCAGCCCCAGCATTTT. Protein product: CASSQGDSNQPQHF.

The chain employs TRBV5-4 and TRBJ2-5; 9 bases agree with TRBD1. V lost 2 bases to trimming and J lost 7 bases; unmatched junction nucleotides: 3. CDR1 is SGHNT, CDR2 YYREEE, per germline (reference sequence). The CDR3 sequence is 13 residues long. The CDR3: CASSFTGGATQYF. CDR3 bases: TGTGCCAGCAGCTTTACAGGGGGCGCGACCCAGTACTTC.

The DNA of the CDR3 is TGTGCCAGCAGTGAAGCCACTAGCGGGGACTACAATGAGCAGTTCTTC. Translation gives CASSEATSGDYNEQFF. This chain connects TRBV2 to TRBJ2-1, with TRBD2 identical over 10 bases. Per the germline V gene, CDR1 is SNHLY and CDR2 is FYNNEI. CDR3 size: 16 residues. The junction had 2 bases not matched to a gene; V was cut back by 0 bases and J by 3 bases.

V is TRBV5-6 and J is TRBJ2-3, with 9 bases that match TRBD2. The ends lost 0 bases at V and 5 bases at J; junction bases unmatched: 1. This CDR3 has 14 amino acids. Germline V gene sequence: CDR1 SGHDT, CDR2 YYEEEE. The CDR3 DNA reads TGTGCCAGCAGCTTGGGACTAGCGGTAGATACGCAGTATTTT. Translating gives CASSLGLAVDTQYF.

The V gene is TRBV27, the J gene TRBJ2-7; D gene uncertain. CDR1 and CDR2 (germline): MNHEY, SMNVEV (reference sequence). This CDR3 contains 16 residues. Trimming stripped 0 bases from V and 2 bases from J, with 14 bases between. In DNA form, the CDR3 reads TGTGCCAGCAGTTTATCGGGCGGCCGACTTACCTACGAGCAGTACTTC. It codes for CASSLSGGRLTYEQYF.

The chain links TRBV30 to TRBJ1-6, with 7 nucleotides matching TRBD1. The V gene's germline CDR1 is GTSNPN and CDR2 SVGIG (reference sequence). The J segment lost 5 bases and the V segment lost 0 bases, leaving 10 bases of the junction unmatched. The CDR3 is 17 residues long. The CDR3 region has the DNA TGTGCCTGGAGTGTACCACGAGGGGGCTCAGATAATTCACCCCTCCACTTT. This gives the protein CAWSVPRGGSDNSPLHF.

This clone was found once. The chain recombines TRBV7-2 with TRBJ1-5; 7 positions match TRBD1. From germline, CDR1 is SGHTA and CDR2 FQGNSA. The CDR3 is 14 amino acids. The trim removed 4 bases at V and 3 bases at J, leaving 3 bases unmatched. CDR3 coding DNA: TGTGCCAGCAGCTCACAGGGGAACAATCAGCCCCAGCATTTT. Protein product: CASSSQGNNQPQHF.